The next 26 T cell receptor beta chains were all read from a single sample in a study of blood T cell repertoires in COVID-19. Sequencing used immunoSEQ multiplex PCR; TCRdb keeps in-frame clones, though not all of them. Of more than 150,000 clones detected, 70% to 90% appear once; the ten largest clones hold roughly 2.5%. Sequencing input: peripheral blood. These receptors were collected from a man aged 40-55 years with active or convalescent COVID-19.

This clone was recorded once. V is TRBV4-1 and J is TRBJ2-7, with TRBD1 matching over 11 bases. CDR1 is MGHRA, CDR2 YSYEKL, per germline. Trimming took 4 bases from V and 3 from J; bases not matched to a gene: 2. This CDR3 is built from 14 residues. CDR3 coding DNA: TGCGCCAGCAGCCGGGGACAGGGGGTCTACGAGCAGTACTTC. This sequence encodes CASSRGQGVYEQYF.

The rearrangement links TRBV7-2 to TRBJ1-1; no reliable D call. V gave up 3 bases and J gave up 1 base, with 9 bases separating them. Germline CDR1 and CDR2: SGHTA and FQGNSA. The CDR3 has 14 amino acids. The CDR3, as DNA: TGTGCCAGCAGCTTGTCTAAAGCGAACACTGAAGCTTTCTTT. Protein: CASSLSKANTEAFF.

The CDR3 sequence: CASSQAASGSDTQYF. Written as DNA, the CDR3 is TGTGCCAGCAGCCAAGCAGCTAGCGGATCCGATACGCAGTATTTT. The gene calls are TRBV14 and TRBJ2-3, with 7 bases fitting TRBD2. The CDR3 length is 15 residues. Germline-derived CDR1 and CDR2 are SGHDN and FVKESK. Losses at the gene ends were 1 base for V and 6 bases for J; bases not matched to a gene: 7.

The chain employs TRBV29-1 and TRBJ2-7, with D possibly being TRBD1 (6 bases). The CDR3 is made up of 11 amino acids. The germline V and J ends were trimmed by 7 bases and 2 bases, with 9 bases remaining between them. Germline V gene sequence: CDR1 SQVTM, CDR2 ANQGSEA. CDR3 sequence (DNA): TGCAGCGCTACAGGGACCTACGAGCAGTACTTC. This codes for CSATGTYEQYF.

The chain links TRBV29-1 to TRBJ1-1; 7 bases match TRBD1. This CDR3 is 15 amino acids long. The J segment lost 5 bases and the V segment lost 5 bases, leaving 14 bases of the junction unmatched. CDR1 and CDR2 (germline): SQVTM, ANQGSEA. CDR3 residues: CSVTIGQVVGTEAFF. The CDR3 DNA reads as TGCAGCGTTACGATCGGACAGGTAGTAGGAACTGAAGCTTTCTTT.

The chain is built from TRBV28 and TRBJ1-4, with TRBD1 matching over 7 bases. This CDR3 is 13 amino acids long. Trimming at V came to 3 bases and at J to 5 bases, leaving 0 bases not matched to a gene. CDR1 MDHEN and CDR2 SYDVKM come from the germline V gene. The DNA of the CDR3 is TGTGCCAGCAGTTTGACAGGGAATGAAAAACTGTTTTTT. Its translation is CASSLTGNEKLFF.

This chain links TRBV19 with TRBJ1-5; 8 nucleotides match TRBD1. In germline, CDR1 is LNHDA, CDR2 SQIVND (reference sequence). The CDR3 is made up of 17 amino acids. Unmatched junction bases numbered 8, after V lost 4 bases and J lost 0 bases. CDR3 DNA sequence: TGTGCCAGTAGTAGGGCAGGGGGCCAATATAGCAATCAGCCCCAGCATTTT. It specifies CASSRAGGQYSNQPQHF.

There are a few counts of this clone. This chain connects TRBV4-1 to TRBJ1-2; 8 nucleotides line up with TRBD1. The CDR3 runs to 19 residues. V shed 2 bases and J 0 bases; nucleotides not matched to a gene: 14. Germline V gene data show CDR1 as MGHRA and CDR2 as YSYEKL. The CDR3 nucleotides are TGCGCCAGCAGCCAATTGACAGGGGACAGGCGTAAAGCTAACTATGGCTACACCTTC. It yields the protein CASSQLTGDRRKANYGYTF.

The V and J genes are TRBV5-4 and TRBJ2-7; D might be TRBD1 (6 bases). The CDR3 spans 14 residues. The germline V and J ends were trimmed by 4 bases and 5 bases, with 16 bases remaining between them. Germline CDR1 SGHNT, CDR2 YYREEE (reference sequence). The CDR3: CASSTNRVPNEQYF. CDR3 coding DNA: TGTGCCAGCAGCACAAACAGGGTTCCCAACGAGCAGTACTTC.

V and J are TRBV5-1 and TRBJ2-7, with D possibly matching TRBD2 (5 bases). Trimming left V 4 bases short and J 3 bases short, with 11 bases between. This CDR3 comprises 13 residues. CDR1 and CDR2 (germline): SGHRS, YFSETQ. This chain's CDR3 is CASSTRAFYEQYF. The CDR3 DNA follows: TGCGCCAGCAGCACTAGGGCCTTCTACGAGCAGTACTTC.

The chain carries TRBV27 and TRBJ2-1, with unresolved D. CDR3 length: 12 residues. Germline V gene sequence: CDR1 MNHEY, CDR2 SMNVEV (reference sequence). Trimming stripped 8 bases from V and 7 bases from J, with 12 bases between. The CDR3 nucleotides read TGTGCCAGCGGCGTAGCTTGGAATGAGCAGTTCTTC. Translating gives CASGVAWNEQFF.

The sample holds a few counts of this clone. The chain carries TRBV5-5 and TRBJ2-7; D is perhaps TRBD2 (5 bases). The CDR3 length is 13 residues. Germline assignment: CDR1 SGHKS and CDR2 YYEKEE (reference sequence). The V gene lost 2 bases and the J gene lost 6 bases, with 12 bases spanning the gap. CDR3 in DNA: TGTGCCAGCAGCTTTACCCATGCGGGCGAGCAGTACTTC. As protein: CASSFTHAGEQYF.

V gene TRBV5-1 combines with J gene TRBJ2-2; D perhaps matches TRBD2 (5 bases). Germline V gene sequence: CDR1 SGHRS, CDR2 YFSETQ. The CDR3 has 18 residues. V dropped 6 bases and J dropped 0 bases, with 21 bases sitting between them. CDR3 DNA sequence: TGCGCCAGCATGAGGGCCCCAGGTTTACCCCCGAACACCGGGGAGCTGTTTTTT. Amino acids: CASMRAPGLPPNTGELFF.

J is TRBJ2-5 and V is TRBV7-2; D gene uncertain. The germline gives CDR1 SGHTA, CDR2 FQGNSA. V gave up 4 bases and J gave up 0 bases, with 18 bases separating them. CDR3 length equals 17 residues. CDR3 nucleotide sequence: TGTGCCAGCAGCTCCAAACCAGGCCTTTGGTACCAAGAGACCCAGTACTTC. Translating it yields CASSSKPGLWYQETQYF.

This sequence joins TRBV6-1 and TRBJ2-5; D call uncertain. Germline lookup yields CDR1 MNHNS and CDR2 SASEGT. Between the trimmed V and J ends, which lost 3 bases and 9 bases, there was a span of 8 bases. The CDR3 covers 11 residues. CDR3 in amino acids: CASSDTVPQYF. The DNA for the CDR3 is TGTGCCAGCAGTGATACAGTACCCCAGTACTTC.

This rearrangement joins TRBV7-9 to TRBJ2-1; TRBD1 matches at 8 bases. The germline V gene encodes CDR1 SEHNR and CDR2 FQNEAQ (reference sequence). The CDR3 consists of 14 residues. Trimming took 5 bases from V and 5 from J; bases not matched to a gene: 5. The CDR3 loop reads CASSPLDRDNEQFF. As DNA, the CDR3 is TGTGCCAGCAGCCCCCTGGACAGGGACAATGAGCAGTTCTTC.

V gene TRBV10-1 combines with J gene TRBJ2-3; D perhaps matches TRBD2 (5 bases). Per the germline V gene, CDR1 is WNHNN and CDR2 is SYGVQD (reference sequence). The CDR3 has 13 residues. V was shortened by 4 bases and J by 5 bases, with 10 bases between the two germline ends. DNA of the CDR3: TGCGCCAGCAGTGCTTCCAGCGGAGATACGCAGTATTTT. This gives the protein CASSASSGDTQYF.

The rearrangement uses TRBV30 and TRBJ1-2; 7 nucleotides match TRBD1. The germline V gene has CDR1 GTSNPN and CDR2 SVGIG (reference sequence). Unmatched junction bases numbered 24, after V lost 4 bases and J lost 7 bases. The CDR3 spans 18 residues. CDR3 loop: CAWNSFRAGGTGLGGYTF. CDR3 in DNA: TGTGCCTGGAACTCCTTCCGAGCAGGGGGTACGGGGTTGGGTGGCTACACCTTC.

This chain joins TRBV6-2 or TRBV6-3 and TRBJ2-3, with D maybe TRBD2 (5 bases). The CDR3 spans 15 residues. V lost 5 bases to trimming and J lost 0 bases, with 12 bases between them. From germline, CDR1 is MNHEY and CDR2 SVGEGT. CDR3 residues: CASSGRGTSTDTQYF. In DNA, the CDR3 is TGTGCCAGCAGTGGCCGGGGAACCAGCACAGATACGCAGTATTTT.

This sequence joins TRBV4-1 and TRBJ2-3; tentative D call: TRBD2 (6 bases). This CDR3 comprises 15 residues. The V and J ends lost 3 bases and 2 bases respectively, with 12 bases between them. CDR1 and CDR2 from the germline V gene are MGHRA and YSYEKL. CDR3 nucleotide sequence: TGCGCCAGCAGCCAGCGGGACTCCTACACAGATACGCAGTATTTT. Protein product: CASSQRDSYTDTQYF.

V is TRBV5-4 and J is TRBJ1-6, with D possibly matching TRBD1 (6 bases). The CDR3 covers 14 residues. Germline V gives CDR1 SGHNT, CDR2 YYREEE (reference sequence). V lost 3 bases and J lost 5, with 9 bases in between. CDR3 in DNA: TGTGCCAGCAGCTGGGGGCGCAATAATTCACCCCTCCACTTT. This gives the protein CASSWGRNNSPLHF.

J is TRBJ2-1 and V is TRBV19; 8 nucleotides line up with TRBD2. CDR1 and CDR2 from the germline V gene are LNHDA and SQIVND (reference sequence). V trimming: 7 bases; J trimming: 2 bases; junction bases outside the gene matches: 1. The CDR3 spans 13 residues. The CDR3 reads CASIGGAYNEQFF. DNA for the CDR3: TGTGCCAGTATCGGGGGGGCCTACAATGAGCAGTTCTTC.

The chain has TRBV5-6 and TRBJ2-2; the match to TRBD2 covers 7 bases. The trim removed 0 bases at V and 7 bases at J, leaving 9 bases unmatched. The CDR3 loop spans 16 amino acids. Germline values: CDR1 SGHDT, CDR2 YYEEEE. This CDR3 is CASSLALGGNGGELFF. In DNA form, the CDR3 reads TGTGCCAGCAGCTTGGCCCTGGGAGGGAATGGCGGGGAGCTGTTTTTT.

This chain joins TRBV4-1 and TRBJ2-3; 8 bases line up with TRBD1. The CDR3 spans 15 residues. V lost 4 bases to trimming and J lost 6 bases; unmatched junction nucleotides: 9. CDR1 MGHRA and CDR2 YSYEKL come from the germline V gene. CDR3 loop: CASSLTGAETDTQYF. The CDR3 nucleotides read TGCGCCAGCAGCCTGACAGGGGCGGAAACGGATACGCAGTATTTT.

This sequence joins TRBV28 and TRBJ2-7; possible D gene TRBD2, 5 bases. The CDR3 is made up of 13 amino acids. The germline V gene encodes CDR1 MDHEN and CDR2 SYDVKM. V lost 3 bases to trimming and J lost 2 bases, with 8 bases between them. The chain's CDR3 is CASSFSRAYEQYF. CDR3 bases: TGTGCCAGCAGTTTCTCGCGGGCCTACGAGCAGTACTTC.

Here the CDR3 reads CASRQGSYEQYF. The CDR3 DNA reads TGTGCCAGCCGACAGGGTTCCTACGAGCAGTACTTC. V and J are TRBV3-1 (or the pseudogene TRBV3-2) and TRBJ2-7; 7 bases fit TRBD1. Per germline, CDR1 LGHDT and CDR2 YNNKEL (reference sequence). The CDR3 is 12 residues long. J gave up 1 base and V 8 bases, and 2 bases lay outside the gene matches.